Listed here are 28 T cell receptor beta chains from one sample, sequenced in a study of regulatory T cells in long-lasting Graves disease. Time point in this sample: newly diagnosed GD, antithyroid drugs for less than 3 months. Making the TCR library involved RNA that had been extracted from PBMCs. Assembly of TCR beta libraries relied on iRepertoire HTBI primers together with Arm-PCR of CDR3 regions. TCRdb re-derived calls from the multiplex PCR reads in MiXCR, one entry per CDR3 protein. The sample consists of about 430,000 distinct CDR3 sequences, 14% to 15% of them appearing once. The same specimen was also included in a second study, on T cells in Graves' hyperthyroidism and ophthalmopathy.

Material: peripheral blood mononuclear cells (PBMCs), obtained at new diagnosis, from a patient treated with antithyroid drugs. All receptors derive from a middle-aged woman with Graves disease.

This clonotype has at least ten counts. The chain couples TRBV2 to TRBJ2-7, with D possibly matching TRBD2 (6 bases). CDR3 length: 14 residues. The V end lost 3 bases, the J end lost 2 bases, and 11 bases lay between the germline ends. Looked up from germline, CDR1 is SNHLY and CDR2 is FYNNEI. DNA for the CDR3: TGTGCCAGCAGTGAGGTTGGGGAGGCCTACGAGCAGTACTTC. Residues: CASSEVGEAYEQYF.

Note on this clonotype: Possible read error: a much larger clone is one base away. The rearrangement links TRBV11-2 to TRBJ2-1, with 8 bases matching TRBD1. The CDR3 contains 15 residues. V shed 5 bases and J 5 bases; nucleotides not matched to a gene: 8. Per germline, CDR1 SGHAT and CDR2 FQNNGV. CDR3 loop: CASSLTGADHNEQFF. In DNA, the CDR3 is TGTGCCAGCAGCCTGACAGGGGCGGACCACAATGAGCAGTTCTTC. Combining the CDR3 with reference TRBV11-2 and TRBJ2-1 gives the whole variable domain EAGVAQSPRYKIIEKRQSVAFWCNPISGHATLYWYQQILGQGPKLLIQFQNNGVVDDSQLPKDRFSAERLKGVDSTLKIQPAKLEDSAVYLCASSLTGADHNEQFFGPGTRLTVL.

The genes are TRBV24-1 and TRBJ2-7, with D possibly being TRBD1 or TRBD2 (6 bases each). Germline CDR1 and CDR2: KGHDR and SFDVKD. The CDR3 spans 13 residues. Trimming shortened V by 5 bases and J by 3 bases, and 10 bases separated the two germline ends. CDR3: CATSGGAGYEQYF. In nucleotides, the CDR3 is TGTGCCACCAGTGGGGGGGCAGGCTACGAGCAGTACTTC.

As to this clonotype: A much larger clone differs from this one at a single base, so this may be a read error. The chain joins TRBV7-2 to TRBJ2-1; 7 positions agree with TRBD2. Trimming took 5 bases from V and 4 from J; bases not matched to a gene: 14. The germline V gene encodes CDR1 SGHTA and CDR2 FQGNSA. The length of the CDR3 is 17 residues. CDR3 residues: CASSPQTHGEGYNEQFF. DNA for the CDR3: TGTGCCAGCAGCCCCCAAACACATGGGGAGGGGTACAATGAGCAGTTCTTC.

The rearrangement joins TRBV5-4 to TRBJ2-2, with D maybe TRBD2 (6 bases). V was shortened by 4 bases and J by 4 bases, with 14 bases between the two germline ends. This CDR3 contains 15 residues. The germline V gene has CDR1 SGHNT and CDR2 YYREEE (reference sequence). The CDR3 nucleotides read TGTGCCAGCAGCGTGGGGGGAGAGCCCACCGGGGAGCTGTTTTTT. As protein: CASSVGGEPTGELFF.

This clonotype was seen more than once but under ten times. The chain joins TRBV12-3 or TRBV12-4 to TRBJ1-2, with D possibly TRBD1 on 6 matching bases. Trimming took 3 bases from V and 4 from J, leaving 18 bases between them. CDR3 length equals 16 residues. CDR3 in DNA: TGTGCCAGCAGTTTCGGGCGTTCGGCAGGGGTCTATGGCTACACCTTC. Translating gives CASSFGRSAGVYGYTF.

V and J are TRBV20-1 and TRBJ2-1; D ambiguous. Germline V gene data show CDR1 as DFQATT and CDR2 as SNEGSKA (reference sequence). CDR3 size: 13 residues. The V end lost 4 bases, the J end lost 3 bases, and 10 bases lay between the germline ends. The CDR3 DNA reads TGCAGTGCTATGGGGTATGGCTACAATGAGCAGTTCTTC. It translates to CSAMGYGYNEQFF.

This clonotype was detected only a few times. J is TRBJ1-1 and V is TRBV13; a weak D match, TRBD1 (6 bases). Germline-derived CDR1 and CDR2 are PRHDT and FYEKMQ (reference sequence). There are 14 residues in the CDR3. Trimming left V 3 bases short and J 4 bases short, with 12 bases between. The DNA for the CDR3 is TGTGCCAGCAGCTTGGGCAGGGGCGTCACTGAAGCTTTCTTT. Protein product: CASSLGRGVTEAFF. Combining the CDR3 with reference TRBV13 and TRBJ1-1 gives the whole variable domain AAGVIQSPRHLIKEKRETATLKCYPIPRHDTVYWYQQGPGQDPQFLISFYEKMQSDKGSIPDRFSAQQFSDYHSELNMSSLELGDSALYFCASSLGRGVTEAFFGQGTRLTVV.

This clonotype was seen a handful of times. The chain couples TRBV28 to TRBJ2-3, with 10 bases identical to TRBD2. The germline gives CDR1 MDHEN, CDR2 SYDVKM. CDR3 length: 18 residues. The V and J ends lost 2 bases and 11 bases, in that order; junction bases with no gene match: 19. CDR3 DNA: TGTGCCAGCAGTTTACGACATGGACTAGCGGAAACAGGGGTGAAGCAGTATTTT. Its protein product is CASSLRHGLAETGVKQYF.

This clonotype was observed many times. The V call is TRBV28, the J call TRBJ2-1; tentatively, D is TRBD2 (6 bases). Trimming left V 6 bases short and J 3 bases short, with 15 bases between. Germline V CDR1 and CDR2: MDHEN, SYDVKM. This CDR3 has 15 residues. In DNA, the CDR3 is TGTGCCAGCAGCCCAGGTAGCGGAAACTACAATGAGCAGTTCTTC. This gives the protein CASSPGSGNYNEQFF.

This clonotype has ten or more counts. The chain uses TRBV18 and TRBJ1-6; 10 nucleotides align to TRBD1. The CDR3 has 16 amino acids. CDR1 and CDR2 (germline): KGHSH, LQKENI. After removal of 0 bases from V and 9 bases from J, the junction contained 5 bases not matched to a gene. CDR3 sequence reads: CASSPPMGTGASPLHF. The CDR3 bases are TGTGCCAGCTCACCACCGATGGGGACAGGGGCTTCACCCCTCCACTTT.

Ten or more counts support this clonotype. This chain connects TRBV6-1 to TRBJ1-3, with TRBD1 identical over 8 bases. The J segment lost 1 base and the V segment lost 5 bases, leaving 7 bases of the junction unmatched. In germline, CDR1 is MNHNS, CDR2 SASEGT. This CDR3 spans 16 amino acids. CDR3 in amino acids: CASSNQGARSGNTIYF. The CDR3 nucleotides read TGTGCCAGCAGTAACCAGGGGGCAAGGTCTGGAAACACCATATATTTT.

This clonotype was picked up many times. The CDR3 sequence: CASSFRSSGYNEQFF. The CDR3 bases are TGTGCCAGCAGCTTTAGGTCTAGCGGGTACAATGAGCAGTTCTTC. The chain employs TRBV11-3 and TRBJ2-1; TRBD2 aligns across 8 bases. Germline CDR1 SGHNT, CDR2 YENEEA. There are 15 residues in the CDR3. Trimming cost V 3 bases and J 4 bases; bases outside gene matches: 5.

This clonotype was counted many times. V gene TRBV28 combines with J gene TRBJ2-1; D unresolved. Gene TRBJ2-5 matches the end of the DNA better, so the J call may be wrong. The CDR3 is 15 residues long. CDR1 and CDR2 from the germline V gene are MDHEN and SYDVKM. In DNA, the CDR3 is TGTGCCAGCAGTTTTGGCAGAGAAAAAGAAGAGACCCAGTACTTC. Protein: CASSFGREKEETQYF.

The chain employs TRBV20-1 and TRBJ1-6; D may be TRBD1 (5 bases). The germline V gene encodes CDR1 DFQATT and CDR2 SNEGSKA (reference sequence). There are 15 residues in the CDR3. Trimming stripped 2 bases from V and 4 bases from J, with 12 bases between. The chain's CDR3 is CSARPQGHYNSPLHF. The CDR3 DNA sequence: TGCAGTGCTAGACCTCAAGGACATTATAATTCACCCCTCCACTTT.

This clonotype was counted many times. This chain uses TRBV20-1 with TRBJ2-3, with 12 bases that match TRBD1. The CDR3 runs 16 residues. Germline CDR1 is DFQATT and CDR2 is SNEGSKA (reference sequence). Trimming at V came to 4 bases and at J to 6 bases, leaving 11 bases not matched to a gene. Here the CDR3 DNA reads TGCAGTGCTACCCGCCCCCGGGACAGGGGGCGCGATACGCAGTATTTT. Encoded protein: CSATRPRDRGRDTQYF.

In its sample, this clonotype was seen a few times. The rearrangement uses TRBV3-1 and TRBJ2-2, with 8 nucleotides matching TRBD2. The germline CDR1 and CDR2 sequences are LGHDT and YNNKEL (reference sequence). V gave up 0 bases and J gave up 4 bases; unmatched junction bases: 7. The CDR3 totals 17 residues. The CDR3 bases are TGTGCCAGCAGCCAAGAAGGGACTAGGTTGTCCACCGGGGAGCTGTTTTTT. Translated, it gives CASSQEGTRLSTGELFF.

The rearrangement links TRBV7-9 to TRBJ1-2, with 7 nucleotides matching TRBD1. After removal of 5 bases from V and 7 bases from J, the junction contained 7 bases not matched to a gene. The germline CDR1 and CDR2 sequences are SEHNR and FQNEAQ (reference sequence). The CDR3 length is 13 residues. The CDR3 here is CASSLLTGPGYTF. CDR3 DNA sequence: TGTGCCAGCAGCCTCCTGACAGGGCCTGGCTACACCTTC.

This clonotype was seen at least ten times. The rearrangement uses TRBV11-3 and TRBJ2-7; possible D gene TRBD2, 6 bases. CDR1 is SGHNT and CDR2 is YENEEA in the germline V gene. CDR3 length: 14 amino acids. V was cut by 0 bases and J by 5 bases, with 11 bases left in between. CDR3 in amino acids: CASSLDLGGNEQYF. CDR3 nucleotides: TGTGCCAGCAGCTTAGATCTAGGCGGGAACGAGCAGTACTTC.

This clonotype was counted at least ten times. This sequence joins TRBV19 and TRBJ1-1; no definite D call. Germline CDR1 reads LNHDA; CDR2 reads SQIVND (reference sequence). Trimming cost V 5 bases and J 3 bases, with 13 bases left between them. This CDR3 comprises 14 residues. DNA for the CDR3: TGTGCCAGTAGTTTCTCCGGGAGCCACACTGAAGCTTTCTTT. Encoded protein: CASSFSGSHTEAFF.

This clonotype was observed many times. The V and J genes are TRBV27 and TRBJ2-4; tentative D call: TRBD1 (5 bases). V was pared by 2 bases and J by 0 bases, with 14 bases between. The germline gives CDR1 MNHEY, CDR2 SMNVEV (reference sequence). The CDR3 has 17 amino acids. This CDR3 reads CASSLRGSTQAKNIQYF. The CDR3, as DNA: TGTGCCAGCAGTTTAAGGGGCAGTACCCAAGCCAAAAACATTCAGTACTTC.

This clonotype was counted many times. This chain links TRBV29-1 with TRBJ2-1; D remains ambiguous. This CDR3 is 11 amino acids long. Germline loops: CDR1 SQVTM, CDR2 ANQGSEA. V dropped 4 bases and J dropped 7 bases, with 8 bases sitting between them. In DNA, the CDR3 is TGCAGCGTTGTTGGATGGAATGAGCAGTTCTTC. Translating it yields CSVVGWNEQFF.

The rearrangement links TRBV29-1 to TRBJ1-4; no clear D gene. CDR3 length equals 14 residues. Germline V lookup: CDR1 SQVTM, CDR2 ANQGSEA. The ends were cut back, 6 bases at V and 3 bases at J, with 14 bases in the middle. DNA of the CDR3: TGCAGCGTGCGGAAGGGTGGGGCTAATGAAAAACTGTTTTTT. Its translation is CSVRKGGANEKLFF.

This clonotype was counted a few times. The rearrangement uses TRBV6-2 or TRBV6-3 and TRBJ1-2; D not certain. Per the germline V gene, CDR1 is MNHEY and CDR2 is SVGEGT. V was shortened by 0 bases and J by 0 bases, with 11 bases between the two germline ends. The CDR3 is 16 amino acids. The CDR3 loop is CASSYSRASANYGYTF. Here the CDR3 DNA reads TGTGCCAGCAGTTACTCGAGGGCTTCAGCTAACTATGGCTACACCTTC.

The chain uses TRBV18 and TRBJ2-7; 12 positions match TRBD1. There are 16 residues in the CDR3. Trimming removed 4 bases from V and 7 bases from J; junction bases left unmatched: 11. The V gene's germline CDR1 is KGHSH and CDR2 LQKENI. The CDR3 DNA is TGTGCCAGCTCACTGGATTCGGGACAGGGGGCAGGGGAGCAGTACTTC. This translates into CASSLDSGQGAGEQYF.

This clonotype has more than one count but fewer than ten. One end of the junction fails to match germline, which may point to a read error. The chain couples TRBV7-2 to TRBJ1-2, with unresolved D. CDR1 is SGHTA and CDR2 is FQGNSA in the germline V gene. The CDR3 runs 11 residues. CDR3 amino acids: CASSFNSGYTF. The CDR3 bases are TGTGCCAGCAGCTTCAACTCTGGCTACACCTTC.

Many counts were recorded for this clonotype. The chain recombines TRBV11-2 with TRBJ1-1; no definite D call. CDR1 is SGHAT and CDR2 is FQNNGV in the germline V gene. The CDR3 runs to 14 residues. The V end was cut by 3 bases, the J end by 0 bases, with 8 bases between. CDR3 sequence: CASSFSPMNTEAFF. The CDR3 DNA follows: TGTGCCAGCAGCTTTTCCCCCATGAACACTGAAGCTTTCTTT.

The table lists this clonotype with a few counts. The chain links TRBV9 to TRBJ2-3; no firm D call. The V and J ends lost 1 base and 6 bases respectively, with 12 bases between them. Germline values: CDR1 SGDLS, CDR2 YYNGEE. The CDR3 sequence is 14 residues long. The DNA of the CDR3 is TGTGCCAGCAGCGTAAGTGCTACCACGGATACGCAGTATTTT. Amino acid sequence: CASSVSATTDTQYF.